The 22 T cell receptor beta chains in this list originate from one sample, sequenced in a study of T cells after yellow fever vaccination. Via MiXCR, TCRdb re-called the 5' RACE reads, giving one row per CDR3 protein. The repertoire consists of hundreds of thousands of distinct CDR3 sequences, with 20% to 25% occurring once and the leading ten covering about a sixth. The sequencing here drew on PBMCs, taken 21 days after the first yellow fever vaccination. The receptors come from a man aged 18 to 35 who received the YFV17D yellow fever vaccine.

This clonotype has a handful of counts. The J gene is TRBJ1-1, the V gene TRBV20-1; the match to TRBD1 covers 7 bases. Germline V gene lookup returns CDR1 DFQATT and CDR2 SNEGSKA (reference sequence). The CDR3 has 15 amino acids. J gave up 1 base and V 3 bases, and 8 bases lay outside the gene matches. DNA of the CDR3: TGCAGTGCTAGTTGGGACAGTCTACCGAACACTGAAGCTTTCTTT. It yields the protein CSASWDSLPNTEAFF.

This clonotype showed up just a few times. Written as DNA, the CDR3 is TGTGCCAGCAGTGCCCTAGGACTAGCGGGGGAGGATACGCAGTATTTT. Protein: CASSALGLAGEDTQYF. This rearrangement joins TRBV9 to TRBJ2-3; 13 nucleotides align to TRBD2. J gave up 6 bases and V 5 bases, and 9 bases lay outside the gene matches. There are 16 residues in the CDR3. CDR1 is SGDLS, CDR2 YYNGEE, per germline. The full variable domain, with the rest looked up from reference TRBV9 and TRBJ2-3, is DSGVTQTPKHLITATGQRVTLRCSPRSGDLSVYWYQQSLDQGLQFLIQYYNGEERAKGNILERFSAQQFPDLHSELNLSSLELGDSALYFCASSALGLAGEDTQYFGPGTRLTVL.

This clonotype was picked up a small number of times. The genes are TRBV30 and TRBJ1-5; D possibly corresponds to TRBD1 (6 bases). V was pared by 2 bases and J by 4 bases, with 9 bases between. Germline V CDR1 and CDR2: GTSNPN, SVGIG (reference sequence). The CDR3 totals 13 residues. The CDR3 nucleotides read TGTGCCTGGAGTCAGGACAGAAATCAGCCCCAGCATTTT. Translating it yields CAWSQDRNQPQHF.

The chain carries TRBV9 and TRBJ2-7, with 7 bases fitting TRBD1. Germline assignment: CDR1 SGDLS and CDR2 YYNGEE. CDR3 length: 14 amino acids. After removal of 4 bases from V and 1 base from J, the junction contained 5 bases not matched to a gene. The CDR3 bases are TGTGCCAGCAGCCCTGAGGGGGCTTCCTACGAGCAGTACTTC. Translating it yields CASSPEGASYEQYF.

This chain connects TRBV6-2 or TRBV6-3 to TRBJ1-4; 7 positions match TRBD1. This CDR3 region has 14 residues. Germline V gene lookup returns CDR1 MNHEY and CDR2 SVGEGT. The junction had 9 bases not matched to a gene; V was cut back by 6 bases and J by 8 bases. CDR3 residues: CASRRTGGIEKLFF. The CDR3 DNA reads TGTGCCAGCAGACGGACAGGCGGGATCGAAAAACTGTTTTTT.

The CDR3 DNA is TGTGCCAGCAGCCCGGACAGGGCGGACACTGAAGCTTTCTTT. Translating it yields CASSPDRADTEAFF. V and J are TRBV7-9 and TRBJ1-1; 8 bases are a match to TRBD1. The CDR3 loop spans 14 amino acids. The germline gives CDR1 SEHNR, CDR2 FQNEAQ (reference sequence). J lost 3 bases, V lost 5 bases, and 5 bases had no gene match.

This chain links TRBV7-3 with TRBJ2-1; D not resolved. This CDR3 region has 16 residues. CDR1 is SGHTA and CDR2 is FQGTGA in the germline V gene. V was shortened by 2 bases and J by 8 bases, with 19 bases between the two germline ends. This chain's CDR3 is CASSLAYSSQRDEQFF. CDR3 bases: TGTGCCAGCAGCTTAGCCTACAGTTCCCAAAGGGATGAGCAGTTCTTC.

This clonotype was picked up a small number of times. J is TRBJ2-1 and V is TRBV20-1; 10 bases fit TRBD2. Germline loops: CDR1 DFQATT, CDR2 SNEGSKA (reference sequence). This CDR3 region has 15 residues. The J segment lost 3 bases and the V segment lost 1 base, leaving 3 bases of the junction unmatched. The chain's CDR3 is CSARVAGGDYNEQFF. The CDR3 DNA is TGCAGTGCTAGAGTAGCGGGGGGAGACTACAATGAGCAGTTCTTC.

This chain uses TRBV7-9 with TRBJ2-7; possibly TRBD2 for D (6 bases). CDR1 and CDR2 (germline): SEHNR, FQNEAQ (reference sequence). This CDR3 has 14 amino acids. The V end lost 1 base, the J end lost 3 bases, and 10 bases lay between the germline ends. The CDR3 is CASSLGAGNYEQYV. DNA for the CDR3: TGTGCCAGCAGCTTAGGGGCGGGGAACTACGAGCAGTACGTC.

In this sample, this clonotype turned up a few times. The chain combines TRBV5-1 with TRBJ1-2; D remains unclear. Per the germline V gene, CDR1 is SGHRS and CDR2 is YFSETQ. This CDR3 is 15 amino acids long. The germline V and J ends were trimmed by 0 bases and 5 bases, with 14 bases remaining between them. As DNA, the CDR3 is TGCGCCAGCAGCTTGGATTTGGTCGGGGAATATGGCTACACCTTC. It codes for CASSLDLVGEYGYTF. Full variable domain (outside the CDR3, taken from reference TRBV5-1 and TRBJ1-2): KAGVTQTPRYLIKTRGQQVTLSCSPISGHRSVSWYQQTPGQGLQFLFEYFSETQRNKGNFPGRFSGRQFSNSRSEMNVSTLELGDSALYLCASSLDLVGEYGYTFGSGTRLTVV.

This chain joins TRBV15 and TRBJ2-7, with D uncertain. This CDR3 comprises 14 residues. Per germline, CDR1 LNHNV and CDR2 YYDKDF (reference sequence). V lost 0 bases, J lost 4 bases, and 10 bases lay in between. CDR3 loop: CATSRDRADYEQYF. The CDR3 DNA follows: TGTGCCACCAGCAGAGATCGGGCCGATTACGAGCAGTACTTC.

CDR3 amino acids: CSARGGANTGELFF. CDR3 sequence (DNA): TGCAGTGCTAGAGGGGGCGCGAACACCGGGGAGCTGTTTTTT. V and J are TRBV20-1 and TRBJ2-2, with a tentative D call TRBD1 (5 bases). V lost 1 base to trimming and J lost 0 bases, with 6 bases between them. The CDR3 runs to 14 residues. Germline V gene sequence: CDR1 DFQATT, CDR2 SNEGSKA (reference sequence).

This clonotype was picked up a small number of times. The chain joins TRBV19 to TRBJ2-2, with TRBD2 matching over 13 bases. The V gene's germline CDR1 is LNHDA and CDR2 SQIVND (reference sequence). This CDR3 contains 15 residues. The ends lost 6 bases at V and 9 bases at J; junction bases unmatched: 7. The CDR3 loop reads CASSTSGGALRELFF. CDR3 DNA: TGTGCCAGTAGCACTAGCGGGGGGGCCCTAAGGGAGCTGTTTTTT.

The sample holds many counts of this clonotype. The chain joins TRBV7-2 to TRBJ2-3, with a possible D match to TRBD2 (6 bases). V was cut by 5 bases and J by 0 bases, with 12 bases left in between. Germline assignment: CDR1 SGHTA and CDR2 FQGNSA. This CDR3 region has 15 residues. Here the CDR3 reads CASSPSRGSTDTQYF. The DNA of the CDR3 is TGTGCCAGCAGCCCCTCGCGGGGCAGCACAGATACGCAGTATTTT.

The table lists this clonotype with a few counts. The chain uses TRBV28 and TRBJ1-6, with TRBD1 as a possible D gene (5 bases). CDR3 length: 14 residues. Germline loops: CDR1 MDHEN, CDR2 SYDVKM. Deletions cut 8 bases from V and 7 bases from J, with 15 bases between. CDR3 sequence reads: CASVPGTANSPLHF. CDR3 sequence (DNA): TGTGCCAGCGTCCCCGGGACGGCGAATTCACCCCTCCACTTT.

The chain couples TRBV4-1 to TRBJ1-2, with no clear D. V shed 1 base and J shed 3 bases, with 12 bases lying between them. CDR3 length: 15 amino acids. Germline CDR1 reads MGHRA; CDR2 reads YSYEKL. The CDR3: CASSQGSPGDYGYTF. The CDR3 coding sequence is TGCGCCAGCAGCCAAGGTTCCCCTGGGGACTATGGCTACACCTTC.

The genes are TRBV7-2 and TRBJ2-3; no reliable D call. The V gene's germline CDR1 is SGHTA and CDR2 FQGNSA. This CDR3 contains 13 residues. V was clipped by 5 bases and J by 3 bases, with 9 bases between them. This CDR3 reads CASSRIGTDTQYF. The CDR3 DNA reads TGTGCCAGCAGCCGGATAGGTACAGATACGCAGTATTTT. The full variable domain, its missing parts supplied by reference TRBV7-2 and TRBJ2-3, is GAGVSQSPSNKVTEKGKDVELRCDPISGHTALYWYRQSLGQGLEFLIYFQGNSAPDKSGLPSDRFSAERTGGSVSTLTIQRTQQEDSAVYLCASSRIGTDTQYFGPGTRLTVL.

The V and J genes are TRBV14 and TRBJ2-5, with 8 nucleotides matching TRBD2. CDR3 length: 15 amino acids. Germline V gene data show CDR1 as SGHDN and CDR2 as FVKESK. Trimming cost V 1 base and J 2 bases; bases outside gene matches: 3. The CDR3 coding sequence is TGTGCCAGCAGCCAAGCGGGGGGGCGTCAAGAGACCCAGTACTTC. Protein product: CASSQAGGRQETQYF.

The V gene is TRBV29-1, the J gene TRBJ1-5; perhaps TRBD1 as D (5 bases). The CDR3 has 12 amino acids. CDR1 is SQVTM and CDR2 is ANQGSEA in the germline V gene. V lost 4 bases and J lost 5, with 9 bases in between. This CDR3 is CSVAGGDQPQHF. The CDR3 bases are TGCAGCGTTGCCGGGGGAGATCAGCCCCAGCATTTT.

This clonotype was found a few times. The chain carries TRBV29-1 and TRBJ1-1, with D perhaps TRBD1 (5 bases). The CDR3 sequence is 13 residues long. Trimming pared 0 bases from V and 1 base from J, leaving 6 bases between. Germline V gene sequence: CDR1 SQVTM, CDR2 ANQGSEA. The CDR3 reads CSVEEGPNTEAFF. The DNA of the CDR3 is TGCAGCGTTGAAGAGGGACCGAACACTGAAGCTTTCTTT.

The rearrangement joins TRBV10-1 to TRBJ1-1; the match to TRBD1 covers 7 bases. The junction had 13 bases not matched to a gene; V was cut back by 3 bases and J by 0 bases. The CDR3 is 18 residues long. Germline assignment: CDR1 WNHNN and CDR2 SYGVQD (reference sequence). For the CDR3, the DNA is TGCGCCAGCAGTGAACTCCCCCTGACAGGGAGCCTGAACACTGAAGCTTTCTTT. It yields the protein CASSELPLTGSLNTEAFF.

This clonotype has more than one count but fewer than ten. CDR3 sequence (DNA): TGTGCCAGCAGCTCCTGGACTAGAATCTTCCATGAGCAGTTCTTC. Translated, it gives CASSSWTRIFHEQFF. This chain uses TRBV7-8 with TRBJ2-1, with 7 bases fitting TRBD2. With 4 bases clipped from V and 8 bases from J, the junction kept 11 bases outside the gene matches. CDR3 size: 15 residues. The germline V gene encodes CDR1 SGHVS and CDR2 FQNEAQ. Complete variable domain (other parts from reference TRBV7-8 and TRBJ2-1): GAGVSQSPRYKVAKRGQDVALRCDPISGHVSLFWYQQALGQGPEFLTYFQNEAQLDKSGLPSDRFFAERPEGSVSTLKIQRTQQEDSAVYLCASSSWTRIFHEQFFGPGTRLTVL.